This paragraph reports one T cell receptor beta chain. This record comes from a study of blood T cell repertoires in COVID-19. Study overall: COVID-19 samples collected from the United States, Italy and Spain covered acute and convalescent phases. Sources were T cells, B-cell-depleted T cells, or PBMCs; the material itself was cDNA or gDNA.

CDR3 size: 14 residues. In germline, CDR1 is MNHNS, CDR2 SASEGT. The J segment lost 1 base and the V segment lost 2 bases, leaving 2 bases of the junction unmatched. The method was immunoSEQ multiplex PCR; TCRdb's version includes in-frame clones alone and lacks a portion of them. Among over 120,000 clones, around 84% were seen once, and the ten largest hold around 4.8%. The sequence was collected from a human donor in a cohort sampled during active COVID-19. Sequenced input: peripheral blood. V and J are TRBV6-1 and TRBJ2-7; 7 nucleotides agree with TRBD1. Here the CDR3 DNA reads TGTGCCAGCAGTGAAATACAGGGGTCCTACGAGCAGTACGTC. Translating it yields CASSEIQGSYEQYV.